These 30 T cell receptor beta chains originate from one sample sequenced in a study of blood T cell repertoires in COVID-19. The table came from immunoSEQ multiplex PCR; TCRdb's copy has only in-frame clones and leaves some out. The sample shows approximately 300,000 clones, 75% to 90% of them seen only once. The sequenced sample consisted of peripheral blood. All receptors derive from a man under 40 with acute or convalescent COVID-19.

This clone was found once. This rearrangement joins TRBV12-5 to TRBJ1-5; a weak D match, TRBD1 (5 bases). This CDR3 contains 15 residues. Trimming removed 1 base at V and 4 bases at J, with 11 bases between. Per germline, CDR1 LGHNT and CDR2 FRNRAP. CDR3 region: CASGLGQRGNQPQHF. CDR3 nucleotides: TGTGCTAGTGGTTTGGGACAAAGGGGAAATCAGCCCCAGCATTTT.

V usage is TRBV19 and J usage is TRBJ1-5, with 7 bases matching TRBD1. The CDR3 covers 13 residues. The V segment lost 6 bases and the J segment 7 bases; nucleotides outside the gene matches: 6. Germline CDR1 reads LNHDA; CDR2 reads SQIVND (reference sequence). The CDR3 region is CASRHRGQQPQHF. In DNA, the CDR3 is TGTGCCAGTAGACATAGGGGGCAACAGCCCCAGCATTTT.

The chain combines TRBV7-9 with TRBJ1-6; D call uncertain. V shed 7 bases and J shed 4 bases, with 17 bases lying between them. Germline V gene sequence: CDR1 SEHNR, CDR2 FQNEAQ (reference sequence). This CDR3 contains 16 residues. The CDR3 reads CASTPGGGQYNSPLHF. For the CDR3, the DNA is TGTGCCAGCACCCCCGGAGGTGGGCAGTATAATTCACCCCTCCACTTT.

The chain recombines TRBV19 with TRBJ2-5, with 8 bases that match TRBD1. The CDR3 sequence is 15 residues long. V shed 5 bases, J shed 5 bases, and the junction held 10 bases outside the gene matches. CDR1 is LNHDA and CDR2 is SQIVND in the germline V gene (reference sequence). CDR3 nucleotide sequence: TGTGCCAGTAGTCTCCGACAGGGGATGACGGAGACCCAGTACTTC. Translation: CASSLRQGMTETQYF. The entire variable domain, with the rest obtained from reference TRBV19 and TRBJ2-5, is as follows: DGGITQSPKYLFRKEGQNVTLSCEQNLNHDAMYWYRQDPGQGLRLIYYSQIVNDFQKGDIAEGYSVSREKKESFPLTVTSAQKNPTAFYLCASSLRQGMTETQYFGPGTRLLVL.

This rearrangement joins TRBV19 to TRBJ2-1, with D maybe TRBD2 (6 bases). This CDR3 has 13 amino acids. Germline values: CDR1 LNHDA, CDR2 SQIVND (reference sequence). V was clipped by 5 bases and J by 7 bases, with 12 bases between them. CDR3 in amino acids: CASSPGTLNEQFF. The DNA of the CDR3 is TGTGCCAGTAGTCCCGGGACTTTGAATGAGCAGTTCTTC.

This clone occurred once. This chain connects TRBV24-1 to TRBJ1-2; the D is unclear. CDR3 length equals 13 residues. The V gene's germline CDR1 is KGHDR and CDR2 SFDVKD. The V and J ends lost 4 bases and 5 bases respectively, with 10 bases between them. The CDR3 reads CATSDPTRYGYTF. In DNA, the CDR3 is TGTGCCACCAGTGACCCTACGAGATATGGCTACACCTTC.

Only one count was recorded for this clone. The J gene is TRBJ1-1, the V gene TRBV3-1 (or the pseudogene TRBV3-2), with D tentatively TRBD1 (5 bases). The CDR3 spans 12 residues. V lost 0 bases to trimming and J lost 10 bases, with 9 bases between them. Looked up from germline, CDR1 is LGHDT and CDR2 is YNNKEL (reference sequence). The CDR3, as DNA: TGTGCCAGCAGCCAAGAAGACAGATTAGCTTTCTTT. Protein: CASSQEDRLAFF.

V is TRBV5-1 and J is TRBJ1-1; TRBD1 is a possible D gene (5 bases). Looked up from germline, CDR1 is SGHRS and CDR2 is YFSETQ. Trimming removed 2 bases from V and 11 bases from J, with 22 bases in between. The CDR3 length is 15 residues. The CDR3 nucleotides are TGCGCCAGCAGCTTTTCTGGGGCTGGATCTCTCATTGCTTTCTTT. It specifies CASSFSGAGSLIAFF.

The V gene is TRBV5-1, the J gene TRBJ2-5; tentative D call: TRBD2 (5 bases). Trimming took 0 bases from V and 3 from J, leaving 6 bases between them. Germline CDR1 reads SGHRS; CDR2 reads YFSETQ. The CDR3 runs 13 residues. As DNA, the CDR3 is TGCGCCAGCAGCTTGGAGGGAGAAGAGACCCAGTACTTC. This codes for CASSLEGEETQYF. Looking up the rest from reference TRBV5-1 and TRBJ2-5 gives the full variable domain: KAGVTQTPRYLIKTRGQQVTLSCSPISGHRSVSWYQQTPGQGLQFLFEYFSETQRNKGNFPGRFSGRQFSNSRSEMNVSTLELGDSALYLCASSLEGEETQYFGPGTRLLVL.

This clone occurred once. The chain recombines TRBV30 with TRBJ1-6, with TRBD1 matching 8 bases. The length of the CDR3 is 14 residues. CDR1 and CDR2 (germline): GTSNPN, SVGIG (reference sequence). With V trimmed by 2 bases and J by 14 bases, 11 bases remained unmatched. Written as DNA, the CDR3 is TGTGCCTGGAGTCTTCGGGACAGGCGTGGATCCCTCCACTTT. Its translation is CAWSLRDRRGSLHF.

The chain employs TRBV12-3 or TRBV12-4 and TRBJ1-2, with 7 bases aligning to TRBD1. CDR3 length: 13 residues. Germline trimming cut 3 bases from V and 6 bases from J; bases unmatched to any gene: 4. For the CDR3, the DNA is TGTGCCAGCAGTTTCCGGGGGACAGATGGCTACACCTTC. Residues: CASSFRGTDGYTF.

The gene calls are TRBV7-2 and TRBJ2-3; unclear D gene. Germline CDR1 reads SGHTA; CDR2 reads FQGNSA. The CDR3 runs to 12 residues. Trimming shortened V by 1 base and J by 7 bases, and 6 bases separated the two germline ends. CDR3 region: CASSLDSYTQYF. The CDR3, as DNA: TGTGCCAGCAGCTTAGATTCGTATACGCAGTATTTT. Variable domain in full (rest from reference TRBV7-2 and TRBJ2-3): GAGVSQSPSNKVTEKGKDVELRCDPISGHTALYWYRQSLGQGLEFLIYFQGNSAPDKSGLPSDRFSAERTGGSVSTLTIQRTQQEDSAVYLCASSLDSYTQYFGPGTRLTVL.

The chain uses TRBV7-8 and TRBJ2-3; D is ambiguous. The CDR3 contains 14 residues. The V end lost 1 base, the J end lost 1 base, and 6 bases lay between the germline ends. Per the germline V gene, CDR1 is SGHVS and CDR2 is FQNEAQ. CDR3 residues: CASSLDRGTDTQYF. For the CDR3, the DNA is TGTGCCAGCAGCTTAGACCGGGGCACAGATACGCAGTATTTT.

The genes are TRBV5-1 and TRBJ1-5, with D perhaps matching TRBD1 (6 bases). The V and J ends lost 0 bases and 4 bases respectively, with 14 bases between them. This CDR3 is 16 amino acids long. The germline CDR1 and CDR2 sequences are SGHRS and YFSETQ. The CDR3 DNA reads TGCGCCAGCAGCTTGGACGGCAGGGGTGGAAATCAGCCCCAGCATTTT. Its protein is CASSLDGRGGNQPQHF.

The V call is TRBV4-1, the J call TRBJ1-1, with D perhaps matching TRBD1 (6 bases). The CDR3 sequence is 14 residues long. V was trimmed by 4 bases and J by 7 bases, leaving 16 bases between them. The germline V gene has CDR1 MGHRA and CDR2 YSYEKL. The CDR3 is CASSPRAGAFEAFF. In nucleotides, the CDR3 is TGCGCCAGCAGCCCCCGAGCAGGGGCCTTTGAAGCTTTCTTT.

This chain connects TRBV5-5 to TRBJ1-3; TRBD1 might be the D (5 bases). The CDR3 has 14 residues. The germline CDR1 and CDR2 sequences are SGHKS and YYEKEE (reference sequence). The V gene lost 3 bases and the J gene lost 4 bases, with 11 bases spanning the gap. CDR3 region: CASSSGGPGNTIYF. The CDR3 nucleotides read TGTGCCAGCAGCTCCGGGGGTCCAGGAAACACCATATATTTT.

The table lists this clone with a few counts. J is TRBJ1-6 and V is TRBV5-6, with 10 bases that match TRBD1. V shed 3 bases and J 6 bases; nucleotides not matched to a gene: 9. Per the germline V gene, CDR1 is SGHDT and CDR2 is YYEEEE. The CDR3 contains 17 residues. CDR3 amino acids: CASSSIERTGGNSPLHF. The CDR3 DNA follows: TGTGCCAGCAGCTCAATCGAAAGGACAGGGGGTAATTCACCCCTCCACTTT.

The chain joins TRBV9 to TRBJ2-7; 7 positions match TRBD2. After removal of 0 bases from V and 3 bases from J, the junction contained 9 bases not matched to a gene. The CDR3 totals 16 residues. CDR1 is SGDLS, CDR2 YYNGEE, per germline. In DNA form, the CDR3 reads TGTGCCAGCAGCGTAGGTCCTAGCGGAGCCAGCTACGAGCAGTACTTC. Translated: CASSVGPSGASYEQYF.

The rearrangement links TRBV27 to TRBJ2-7; a weak D match, TRBD2 (5 bases). Germline CDR1 and CDR2: MNHEY and SMNVEV (reference sequence). V was pared by 8 bases and J by 1 base, with 9 bases between. This CDR3 is built from 12 residues. The DNA for the CDR3 is TGTGCCAGCGGGAGTGGGTCCTACGAGCAGTACTTC. The encoded protein is CASGSGSYEQYF.

This clone has only one observation. The J gene is TRBJ2-1, the V gene TRBV14, with TRBD2 matching over 8 bases. The germline CDR1 and CDR2 sequences are SGHDN and FVKESK. The CDR3 sequence is 14 residues long. Trimming cost V 4 bases and J 8 bases; bases outside gene matches: 7. The CDR3 DNA sequence: TGTGCCAGCAGCCCGGGACTAGGAGTCTATGAGCAGTTCTTC. Its translation is CASSPGLGVYEQFF.

The V and J genes are TRBV4-1 and TRBJ1-1; 8 bases line up with TRBD1. This CDR3 has 16 residues. Germline assignment: CDR1 MGHRA and CDR2 YSYEKL. The V gene end was trimmed by 0 bases and the J gene end by 8 bases; junction bases not matched to a gene: 11. CDR3 DNA sequence: TGCGCCAGCAGCCAAGATCAGGGGGCACGGGGAAGGGAAGCTTTCTTT. Translation gives CASSQDQGARGREAFF.

This sequence joins TRBV28 and TRBJ2-7, with D perhaps TRBD2 (6 bases). The CDR3 totals 15 residues. The ends were cut back, 4 bases at V and 1 base at J, with 14 bases in the middle. Germline V gives CDR1 MDHEN, CDR2 SYDVKM. CDR3 DNA: TGTGCCAGCAGTTCTCCGGGGGACGGATCCTACGAGCAGTACTTC. This codes for CASSSPGDGSYEQYF.

The table lists this clone with a few counts. The J gene is TRBJ1-2, the V gene TRBV9; D possibly corresponds to TRBD1 (5 bases). In germline, CDR1 is SGDLS, CDR2 YYNGEE. The germline V and J ends were trimmed by 0 bases and 1 base, with 10 bases remaining between them. The CDR3 spans 15 residues. The CDR3 loop reads CASSVAGRDNYGYTF. In DNA form, the CDR3 reads TGTGCCAGCAGCGTAGCAGGGAGGGATAACTATGGCTACACCTTC.

This clone came up once. The gene calls are TRBV18 and TRBJ1-1, with a tentative D call TRBD1 (6 bases). The CDR3 is made up of 14 amino acids. From germline, CDR1 is KGHSH and CDR2 LQKENI. V lost 6 bases, J lost 4 bases, and 15 bases lay in between. Here the CDR3 DNA reads TGTGCCAGCTCGTCAATGCAGGGGAGCACTGAAGCTTTCTTT. This encodes CASSSMQGSTEAFF.

A single count supports this clone. This sequence joins TRBV6-5 and TRBJ2-3, with D tentatively TRBD1 (5 bases). Trimming took off 6 bases at V and 0 bases at J, with 13 bases between the two ends. Germline V gene data show CDR1 as MNHEY and CDR2 as SVGAGI. The CDR3 runs 15 residues. CDR3 in amino acids: CASRYTRASTDTQYF. CDR3 in DNA: TGTGCCAGCAGGTACACCAGGGCCAGCACAGATACGCAGTATTTT.

The chain links TRBV28 to TRBJ1-5; D gene uncertain. The CDR3 consists of 15 residues. Looked up from germline, CDR1 is MDHEN and CDR2 is SYDVKM. Trimming shortened V by 3 bases and J by 4 bases, and 13 bases separated the two germline ends. CDR3 in DNA: TGTGCCAGCAGTTTGGGCTGGGGAGCGAATCAGCCCCAGCATTTT. This codes for CASSLGWGANQPQHF.

This clone came up once. The rearrangement links TRBV5-4 to TRBJ2-2; 10 bases agree with TRBD1. Trimming removed 4 bases from V and 7 bases from J; junction bases left unmatched: 4. The CDR3 spans 14 residues. Germline V lookup: CDR1 SGHNT, CDR2 YYREEE (reference sequence). In DNA, the CDR3 is TGTGCCAGCAGCGACCGGACAGGGGGCGGGGAGCTGTTTTTT. Amino acids: CASSDRTGGGELFF.

Concerning this clone: Other DNA sequences in the same sample also yield this CDR3. V is TRBV12-3 or TRBV12-4 and J is TRBJ2-3; no firm D call. Deletions cut 3 bases from V and 6 bases from J, with 4 bases between. The CDR3 covers 11 residues. In nucleotides, the CDR3 is TGTGCCAGCAGTTTCAGGGATACGCAGTATTTT. This sequence encodes CASSFRDTQYF.

This sequence joins TRBV4-1 and TRBJ2-1; the D gene is possibly TRBD2 (5 bases). Per the germline V gene, CDR1 is MGHRA and CDR2 is YSYEKL. The V and J ends lost 1 base and 6 bases respectively, with 13 bases between them. CDR3 length: 15 amino acids. CDR3 coding DNA: TGCGCCAGCAGCCAAGTCGGAAGGAGGTTCAATGAGCAGTTCTTC. It translates to CASSQVGRRFNEQFF.

This clone appeared a single time. CDR3 protein: CASSLDSAMNTEAFF. CDR3 sequence (DNA): TGCGCCAGCAGCTTGGACAGTGCTATGAACACTGAAGCTTTCTTT. V and J are TRBV5-1 and TRBJ1-1; D is ambiguous. This CDR3 spans 15 amino acids. V lost 0 bases to trimming and J lost 0 bases, with 9 bases between them. Germline V gives CDR1 SGHRS, CDR2 YFSETQ.